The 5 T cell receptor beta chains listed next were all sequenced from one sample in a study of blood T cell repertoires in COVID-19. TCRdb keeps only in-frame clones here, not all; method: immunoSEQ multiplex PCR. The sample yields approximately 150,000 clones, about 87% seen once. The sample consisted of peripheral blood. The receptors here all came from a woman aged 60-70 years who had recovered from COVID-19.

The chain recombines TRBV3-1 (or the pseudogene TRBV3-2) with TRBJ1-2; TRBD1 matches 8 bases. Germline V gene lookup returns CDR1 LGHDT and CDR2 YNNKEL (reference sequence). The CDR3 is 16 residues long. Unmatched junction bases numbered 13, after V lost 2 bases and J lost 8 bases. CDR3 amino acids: CASSQRDPTGEDGYTF. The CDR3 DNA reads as TGTGCCAGCAGCCAACGGGACCCGACAGGGGAGGACGGCTACACCTTC.

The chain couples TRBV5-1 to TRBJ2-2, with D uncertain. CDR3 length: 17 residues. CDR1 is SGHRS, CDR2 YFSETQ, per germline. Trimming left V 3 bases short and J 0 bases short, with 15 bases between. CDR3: CASSSGLGSANTGELFF. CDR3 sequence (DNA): TGCGCCAGCAGCTCCGGATTAGGCAGCGCGAACACCGGGGAGCTGTTTTTT.

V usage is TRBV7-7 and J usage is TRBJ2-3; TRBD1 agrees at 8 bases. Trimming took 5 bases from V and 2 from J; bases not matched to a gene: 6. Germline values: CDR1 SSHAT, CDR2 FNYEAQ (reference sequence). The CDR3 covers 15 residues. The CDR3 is CASSPGGLDTDTQYF. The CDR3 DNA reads TGTGCCAGCAGCCCAGGGGGCTTGGACACAGATACGCAGTATTTT.

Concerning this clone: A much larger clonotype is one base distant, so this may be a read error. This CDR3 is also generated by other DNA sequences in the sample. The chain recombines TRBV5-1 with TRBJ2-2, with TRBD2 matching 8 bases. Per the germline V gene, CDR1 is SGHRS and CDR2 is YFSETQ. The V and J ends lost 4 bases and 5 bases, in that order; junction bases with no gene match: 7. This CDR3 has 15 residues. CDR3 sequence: CASSRTGGVTGELFF. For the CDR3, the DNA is TGCGCCAGCAGCCGTACCGGGGGGGTTACCGGGGAGCTGTTTTTT.

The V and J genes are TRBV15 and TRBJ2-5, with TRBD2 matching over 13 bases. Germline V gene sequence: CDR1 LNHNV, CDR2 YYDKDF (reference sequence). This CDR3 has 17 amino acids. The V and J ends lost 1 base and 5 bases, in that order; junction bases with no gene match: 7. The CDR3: CATSRVTLAGGPETQYF. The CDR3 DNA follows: TGTGCCACCAGCAGAGTTACACTAGCGGGGGGGCCTGAGACCCAGTACTTC.